This TCR beta chain was sequenced for a study of blood T cell repertoires in COVID-19. For the study at large: The United States, Italy and Spain provided the acute and convalescent COVID-19 samples. Sources were T cells, B-cell-depleted T cells, or PBMCs; the material itself was cDNA or gDNA.

Trimming cost V 2 bases and J 1 base, with 8 bases left between them. The CDR3 length is 14 residues. The V gene's germline CDR1 is SEHNR and CDR2 FQNEAQ (reference sequence). Authors' analysis steps: Estimation of nucleated cell counts relied on the amplification of reference gene primers. The repertoire was sequenced with immunoSEQ multiplex PCR; TCRdb's copy has only in-frame clones and lacks some. V, J and clone size reflect that table, while D and trimming were determined from the DNA. Among about 92,000 clones listed, roughly 72% were seen once. The chain combines TRBV7-9 with TRBJ2-5; D is uncertain. The receptor was derived from a woman between 55 and 75 years old in a cohort sampled during active or convalescent COVID-19. Sequenced sample: peripheral blood. This CDR3 is CASSLTNSQETQYF. The CDR3 DNA is TGTGCCAGCAGCTTAACTAACTCCCAAGAGACCCAGTACTTC.